This passage covers 17 T cell receptor beta chains from one sample sequenced in a study of radiation and T cells in renal cell carcinoma. Described time point: blood 2 weeks post-SBRT. As to treatment: 15 Gy SBRT to primary tumor, nephrectomy 4 weeks later. Some clones are missing from TCRdb's copy, which holds only in-frame ones; the method was immunoSEQ multiplex PCR. The sample has fewer than 150,000 clones; roughly 91% are singletons. The material was blood, obtained from a patient whose treatment included radiotherapy and nephrectomy. The origin of the receptors is a woman in her seventies with renal cell carcinoma.

The chain carries TRBV27 and TRBJ1-1; a possible D gene is TRBD1 (6 bases). Trimming left V 6 bases short and J 4 bases short, with 15 bases between. The CDR3 has 14 amino acids. The germline V gene encodes CDR1 MNHEY and CDR2 SMNVEV (reference sequence). For the CDR3, the DNA is TGTGCCAGCAGCCGCGACAGGTTGGTCACTGAAGCTTTCTTT. Its translation: CASSRDRLVTEAFF.

In regard to this clone: The junction differs from germline at one of its ends, possibly a read error. The gene calls are TRBV30 and TRBJ1-2, with 10 bases lining up with TRBD1. The CDR3 runs to 13 residues. CDR1 and CDR2 (germline): GTSNPN, SVGIG (reference sequence). Here the CDR3 DNA reads TGTGCTTGGACAGGGGGTATCGGCTATGGCTACACCTTC. This gives the protein CAWTGGIGYGYTF.

This clone was recorded only once. The chain couples TRBV30 to TRBJ1-1; D may be TRBD1 (6 bases). The CDR3 loop spans 13 amino acids. V gave up 2 bases and J gave up 1 base, with 8 bases separating them. Looked up from germline, CDR1 is GTSNPN and CDR2 is SVGIG (reference sequence). This CDR3 is CAWSNRANTEAFF. The CDR3 bases are TGTGCCTGGAGTAACAGGGCGAACACTGAAGCTTTCTTT.

The chain employs TRBV10-1 and TRBJ2-7, with unresolved D. Trimming left V 6 bases short and J 2 bases short, with 17 bases between. The CDR3 loop spans 15 amino acids. Germline loops: CDR1 WNHNN, CDR2 SYGVQD (reference sequence). In DNA form, the CDR3 reads TGCGCCAGCAGCCTCGGTAGGGCTCCGACCTACGAGCAGTACTTC. It specifies CASSLGRAPTYEQYF.

In this sample, this clone turned up once. The rearrangement joins TRBV7-9 to TRBJ2-5; 12 bases are a match to TRBD2. V was pared by 8 bases and J by 5 bases, with 9 bases of the junction left unmatched. The CDR3 contains 15 residues. The V gene's germline CDR1 is SEHNR and CDR2 FQNEAQ (reference sequence). The chain's CDR3 is CASLQTSGGVETQYF. The CDR3 nucleotides are TGTGCCAGCCTTCAGACTAGCGGGGGAGTGGAGACCCAGTACTTC.

This clone appeared once. This rearrangement joins TRBV29-1 to TRBJ2-7; no reliable D call. This CDR3 comprises 11 residues. Germline loops: CDR1 SQVTM, CDR2 ANQGSEA. V lost 1 base and J lost 3, with 4 bases in between. CDR3 in amino acids: CSVEAGYEQYF. The CDR3 DNA follows: TGCAGCGTTGAAGCTGGCTACGAGCAGTACTTC.

The chain joins TRBV29-1 to TRBJ1-4, with 7 bases aligning to TRBD1. The CDR3 consists of 15 residues. Germline CDR1 reads SQVTM; CDR2 reads ANQGSEA. V dropped 6 bases and J dropped 3; count of bases not matched to a gene: 10. CDR3 sequence (DNA): TGCAGCGTAGAAAAGCCGGGACAGTCTAATGAAAAACTGTTTTTT. This codes for CSVEKPGQSNEKLFF.

This clone was recorded once. The V call is TRBV14, the J call TRBJ1-3, with D tentatively TRBD1 (6 bases). This CDR3 has 14 amino acids. Between the trimmed V and J ends, which lost 2 bases and 4 bases, there was a span of 9 bases. Germline-derived CDR1 and CDR2 are SGHDN and FVKESK. The CDR3 bases are TGTGCCAGCAGCCAACTGGACAGAGGAAACACCATATATTTT. Residues: CASSQLDRGNTIYF.

This chain joins TRBV5-1 and TRBJ2-7, with D hard to call. V was clipped by 4 bases and J by 0 bases, with 11 bases between them. CDR1 SGHRS and CDR2 YFSETQ come from the germline V gene. This CDR3 contains 14 residues. The CDR3 DNA follows: TGCGCCAGCAGCCCATCAGCAGTCTCCTACGAGCAGTACTTC. It codes for CASSPSAVSYEQYF.

This CDR3 is CASSEAFSGNTIYF. In DNA, the CDR3 is TGTGCCAGCAGCGAGGCTTTCTCTGGAAACACCATATATTTT. The genes are TRBV2 and TRBJ1-3, with D uncertain. CDR1 is SNHLY and CDR2 is FYNNEI in the germline V gene. CDR3 size: 14 residues. Deletions cut 6 bases from V and 0 bases from J, with 9 bases between. Full variable domain (remainder filled in from reference TRBV2 and TRBJ1-3): EPEVTQTPSHQVTQMGQEVILRCVPISNHLYFYWYRQILGQKVEFLVSFYNNEISEKSEIFDDQFSVERPDGSNFTLKIRSTKLEDSAMYFCASSEAFSGNTIYFGEGSWLTVV.

The gene calls are TRBV7-9 and TRBJ2-7, with no clear D. Germline loops: CDR1 SEHNR, CDR2 FQNEAQ (reference sequence). The CDR3 loop spans 12 amino acids. V shed 5 bases and J shed 6 bases, with 11 bases lying between them. CDR3 sequence reads: CASSRELVEQYF. Here the CDR3 DNA reads TGTGCCAGCAGCAGAGAGTTGGTCGAGCAGTACTTC.

The chain combines TRBV27 with TRBJ2-3, with 11 bases fitting TRBD2. Losses at the gene ends were 3 bases for V and 0 bases for J; bases not matched to a gene: 11. Germline lookup yields CDR1 MNHEY and CDR2 SMNVEV (reference sequence). CDR3 length: 19 residues. The CDR3, as DNA: TGTGCCAGCAGTTTTCGACGCCTAGCGGGGGGACCTAGCACAGATACGCAGTATTTT. This encodes CASSFRRLAGGPSTDTQYF.

CDR3 protein: CASSTGLAGGLRTETQYF. DNA of the CDR3: TGTGCCAGCAGCACCGGACTAGCGGGGGGGCTTCGTACAGAGACCCAGTACTTC. The chain recombines TRBV7-2 with TRBJ2-5; 15 bases align to TRBD2. This CDR3 contains 18 residues. The germline V gene encodes CDR1 SGHTA and CDR2 FQGNSA. V gave up 5 bases and J gave up 4 bases; unmatched junction bases: 11.

The chain links TRBV30 to TRBJ1-6, with D perhaps matching TRBD1 (6 bases). Germline V gene lookup returns CDR1 GTSNPN and CDR2 SVGIG (reference sequence). V was cut by 0 bases and J by 11 bases, with 17 bases left in between. This CDR3 has 15 amino acids. CDR3 in DNA: TGTGCCTGGAGTGTTCGGCCGGGGGGCGAGACACCCCTCCACTTT. Residues: CAWSVRPGGETPLHF.

This chain uses TRBV19 with TRBJ2-5, with D tentatively TRBD2 (5 bases). V was trimmed by 7 bases and J by 3 bases, leaving 12 bases between them. Germline values: CDR1 LNHDA, CDR2 SQIVND (reference sequence). The CDR3 length is 13 residues. Here the CDR3 reads CASNEGMEETQYF. CDR3 bases: TGTGCCAGTAACGAGGGAATGGAAGAGACCCAGTACTTC. The entire variable domain, with the rest obtained from reference TRBV19 and TRBJ2-5, is as follows: DGGITQSPKYLFRKEGQNVTLSCEQNLNHDAMYWYRQDPGQGLRLIYYSQIVNDFQKGDIAEGYSVSREKKESFPLTVTSAQKNPTAFYLCASNEGMEETQYFGPGTRLLVL.

The CDR3 coding sequence is TGTGCCAGCAGTTCGGGACGGAGCTACGAGCAGTACTTC. This translates into CASSSGRSYEQYF. V gene TRBV6-6 combines with J gene TRBJ2-7; D tentatively reads TRBD1 or TRBD2 (5 bases each). Trimming pared 4 bases from V and 3 bases from J, leaving 10 bases between. Germline CDR1 and CDR2: MNHNY and SVGAGI (reference sequence). CDR3 length: 13 residues.

The CDR3, as DNA: TGTGCCAGCAGTGAACAGACAGGGAATCAGCCCCAGCATTTT. It encodes CASSEQTGNQPQHF. This sequence joins TRBV6-1 and TRBJ1-5, with TRBD1 identical over 7 bases. The CDR3 length is 14 residues. The V segment lost 2 bases and the J segment 4 bases; nucleotides outside the gene matches: 2. Germline values: CDR1 MNHNS, CDR2 SASEGT.